This T cell receptor (beta chain) was identified in a study of blood T cell repertoires in COVID-19. Whole-study context: Specimens from acute and convalescent COVID-19 originated in the United States, Italy and Spain.

Some clones are missing from TCRdb's copy, which holds only in-frame ones; the method was immunoSEQ multiplex PCR. The sample includes roughly 90,000 clones, roughly 89% of them seen just once. The CDR3 runs 13 residues. The V gene's germline CDR1 is SEHNR and CDR2 FQNEAQ (reference sequence). The V and J ends lost 4 bases and 8 bases respectively, with 14 bases between them. The rearrangement joins TRBV7-9 to TRBJ1-2, with D unresolved. Sequencing was done on a sample of peripheral blood. The receptor was isolated from a man in his fifties with acute or convalescent COVID-19. CDR3 in DNA: TGTGCCAGCAGCTCGACGGTGGCGGGAGGCTACACCTTC. Its protein is CASSSTVAGGYTF.